Described below is a single T cell receptor beta chain sequence and its context. The record originates from a study of T cell repertoires in cytomegalovirus infection. MiXCR, run by TCRdb on the reads, gives a single entry per CDR3 protein. The data show under 350,000 distinct CDR3 sequences, approximately 8.9% seen once. CDR3 length: 14 residues. Between the trimmed V and J ends, which lost 7 bases and 0 bases, there was a span of 11 bases. CDR1 and CDR2 (germline): MNHEY, SMNVEV (reference sequence). The sample comprised PBMCs. The TCR sequence derives from a human donor in good health (CMV status not recorded). Some clones in this sample may be carry-over from other donors' samples. The chain couples TRBV27 to TRBJ2-3; tentatively, D is TRBD2 (5 bases). The CDR3 DNA is TGTGCCAGCAAATGGGGAGCTAGCACAGATACGCAGTATTTT. It specifies CASKWGASTDTQYF.